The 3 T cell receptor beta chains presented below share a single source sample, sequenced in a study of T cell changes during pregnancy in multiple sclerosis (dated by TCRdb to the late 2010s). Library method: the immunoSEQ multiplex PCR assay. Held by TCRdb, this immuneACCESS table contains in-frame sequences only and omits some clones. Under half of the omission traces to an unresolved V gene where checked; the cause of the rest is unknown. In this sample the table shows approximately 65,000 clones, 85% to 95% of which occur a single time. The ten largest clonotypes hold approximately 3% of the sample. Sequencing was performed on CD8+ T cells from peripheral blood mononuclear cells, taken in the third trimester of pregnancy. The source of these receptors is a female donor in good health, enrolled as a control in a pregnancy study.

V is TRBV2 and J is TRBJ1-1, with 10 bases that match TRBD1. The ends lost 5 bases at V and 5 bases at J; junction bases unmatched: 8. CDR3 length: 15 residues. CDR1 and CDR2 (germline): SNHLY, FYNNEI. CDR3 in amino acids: CASSFPGTGVTEAFF. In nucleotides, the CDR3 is TGTGCCAGCAGTTTTCCCGGGACAGGGGTGACTGAAGCTTTCTTT. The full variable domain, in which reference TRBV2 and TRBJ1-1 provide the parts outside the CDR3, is EPEVTQTPSHQVTQMGQEVILRCVPISNHLYFYWYRQILGQKVEFLVSFYNNEISEKSEIFDDQFSVERPDGSNFTLKIRSTKLEDSAMYFCASSFPGTGVTEAFFGQGTRLTVV.

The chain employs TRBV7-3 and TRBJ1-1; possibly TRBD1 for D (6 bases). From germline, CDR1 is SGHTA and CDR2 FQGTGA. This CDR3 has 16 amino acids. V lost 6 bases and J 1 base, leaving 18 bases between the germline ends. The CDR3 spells CASSRSRGHQNTEAFF. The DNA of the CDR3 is TGTGCCAGCAGTCGATCCCGGGGACACCAGAACACTGAAGCTTTCTTT.

The CDR3 reads CASSRTGENQPQHF. Written as DNA, the CDR3 is TGTGCCAGCAGCAGGACAGGGGAAAATCAGCCCCAGCATTTT. The V and J genes are TRBV2 and TRBJ1-5; TRBD1 agrees at 9 bases. Germline CDR1 SNHLY, CDR2 FYNNEI. This CDR3 contains 14 residues. V shed 6 bases and J 4 bases; nucleotides not matched to a gene: 4.